This passage covers 13 T cell receptor beta chains from one sample sequenced in a study of shared clonotypes between healthy human individuals. Measured with immunoSEQ multiplex PCR; TCRdb has only the in-frame clones, and not every one. The table lists some 1.5 million clones, 95% to 99% of them singletons, with roughly 0.45% in the top ten. The material sequenced was naive CD4+ T cells sorted from blood. Subset specified: CD45RA+ positively selected. The receptors derive from a man aged 25 to 45 in good health.

The chain carries TRBV19 and TRBJ1-5; D remains unclear. From germline, CDR1 is LNHDA and CDR2 SQIVND (reference sequence). Trimming removed 4 bases from V and 7 bases from J, with 17 bases in between. This CDR3 is 15 amino acids long. The CDR3 region is CASSTSRSEIQPQHF. In DNA form, the CDR3 reads TGTGCCAGTAGTACCTCTAGGAGTGAAATACAGCCCCAGCATTTT.

The rearrangement uses TRBV2 and TRBJ2-1; D may be TRBD2 (5 bases). V lost 4 bases and J 8 bases, leaving 12 bases between the germline ends. The CDR3 totals 13 residues. Germline V gives CDR1 SNHLY, CDR2 FYNNEI. In nucleotides, the CDR3 is TGTGCCAGCAGTGTAGATGGAGGCGATGAGCAGTTCTTC. The encoded protein is CASSVDGGDEQFF.

V and J are TRBV2 and TRBJ2-1; 10 bases match TRBD1. The trim removed 3 bases at V and 8 bases at J, leaving 4 bases unmatched. The CDR3 extends over 14 amino acids. Germline loops: CDR1 SNHLY, CDR2 FYNNEI. CDR3 loop: CASSDRTGGHEQFF. As DNA, the CDR3 is TGTGCCAGCAGTGACCGGACAGGGGGTCATGAGCAGTTCTTC. Full variable domain (remainder filled in from reference TRBV2 and TRBJ2-1): EPEVTQTPSHQVTQMGQEVILRCVPISNHLYFYWYRQILGQKVEFLVSFYNNEISEKSEIFDDQFSVERPDGSNFTLKIRSTKLEDSAMYFCASSDRTGGHEQFFGPGTRLTVL.

This clone has just a few counts. Other DNA sequences in this specimen translate into the identical CDR3. The CDR3 region is CSARGGDTQYF. The CDR3 bases are TGCAGTGCCAGGGGGGGAGATACGCAGTATTTT. The rearrangement uses TRBV20-1 and TRBJ2-3; D possibly uses TRBD1 or TRBD2 (7 bases each). Germline assignment: CDR1 DFQATT and CDR2 SNEGSKA (reference sequence). CDR3 length: 11 amino acids. V lost 6 bases and J 5 bases, leaving 9 bases between the germline ends.

This clone was observed once. The chain joins TRBV28 to TRBJ2-7; D tentatively fits TRBD1 or TRBD2 (5 bases each). The CDR3 has 14 amino acids. Germline values: CDR1 MDHEN, CDR2 SYDVKM. V was clipped by 4 bases and J by 0 bases, with 10 bases between them. For the CDR3, the DNA is TGTGCCAGCAGTTCTAGGGACGGCTCCTACGAGCAGTACTTC. Protein: CASSSRDGSYEQYF. Full variable domain (remainder filled in from reference TRBV28 and TRBJ2-7): DVKVTQSSRYLVKRTGEKVFLECVQDMDHENMFWYRQDPGLGLRLIYFSYDVKMKEKGDIPEGYSVSREKKERFSLILESASTNQTSMYLCASSSRDGSYEQYFGPGTRLTVT.

The gene calls are TRBV5-1 and TRBJ2-5, with TRBD2 identical over 9 bases. CDR1 and CDR2 (germline): SGHRS, YFSETQ. There are 18 residues in the CDR3. Germline trimming cut 1 base from V and 4 bases from J; bases unmatched to any gene: 14. CDR3 in DNA: TGCGCCAGCAGCTTGTTGCGGGAGGGCCTCTGGAGGGGAGAGACCCAGTACTTC. Residues: CASSLLREGLWRGETQYF.

The V and J genes are TRBV19 and TRBJ2-7, with D hard to call. This CDR3 contains 14 residues. Looked up from germline, CDR1 is LNHDA and CDR2 is SQIVND (reference sequence). V lost 2 bases to trimming and J lost 4 bases, with 12 bases between them. The CDR3, as DNA: TGTGCCAGTAGTATAATTGGCAGGCGTTACGAGCAGTACTTC. Its protein product is CASSIIGRRYEQYF.

Regarding this clone: At one of its ends the junction is not consistent with the germline gene, which may arise from a read error. The gene calls are TRBV5-3 and TRBJ2-5; D possibly uses TRBD1 or TRBD2 (5 bases each). TRBV5-3 is designated an ORF whose function remains uncertain. This CDR3 has 13 residues. The CDR3: CASSSGTSKTQYF. Here the CDR3 DNA reads TGTGCCAGCAGCTCCGGGACCAGCAAGACCCAGTACTTC.

In its sample, this clone was seen once. The CDR3 is CASSHPESRREQFF. The CDR3 region has the DNA TGTGCCAGCAGTCACCCCGAGAGCCGGCGGGAGCAGTTCTTC. The V call is TRBV28, the J call TRBJ2-1; D unresolved. Between the trimmed V and J ends, which lost 5 bases and 10 bases, there was a span of 18 bases. CDR1 is MDHEN, CDR2 SYDVKM, per germline. CDR3 length: 14 residues.

With regard to this clone: Different DNA sequences within this sample yield the same CDR3. The gene calls are TRBV20-1 and TRBJ2-3; no clear D gene. This CDR3 region has 11 residues. V lost 3 bases and J 3 bases, leaving 4 bases between the germline ends. The germline gives CDR1 DFQATT, CDR2 SNEGSKA (reference sequence). CDR3 sequence: CSASATDTQYF. The CDR3 DNA reads TGCAGTGCTAGCGCGACAGATACGCAGTATTTT.

V gene TRBV6-1 combines with J gene TRBJ2-7, with D maybe TRBD1 (6 bases). The CDR3 is 15 amino acids. CDR1 MNHNS and CDR2 SASEGT come from the germline V gene. Trimming stripped 6 bases from V and 0 bases from J, with 15 bases between. The CDR3 region is CASRPVLTGSYEQYF. Written as DNA, the CDR3 is TGTGCCAGCAGGCCGGTCTTGACAGGCTCCTACGAGCAGTACTTC.

This rearrangement joins TRBV5-4 to TRBJ2-3; D may be TRBD2 (6 bases). The CDR3 length is 13 residues. Germline V gene data show CDR1 as SGHNT and CDR2 as YYREEE (reference sequence). The V end lost 4 bases, the J end lost 4 bases, and 10 bases lay between the germline ends. CDR3 in amino acids: CASSIREADTQYF. CDR3 DNA: TGTGCCAGCAGCATCAGGGAGGCAGATACGCAGTATTTT.

The rearrangement joins TRBV5-4 to TRBJ1-4; D gene uncertain. The germline V gene encodes CDR1 SGHNT and CDR2 YYREEE (reference sequence). The CDR3 has 14 residues. The ends were cut back, 4 bases at V and 0 bases at J, with 7 bases in the middle. CDR3 sequence reads: CASSATATNEKLFF. The CDR3 coding sequence is TGTGCCAGCAGCGCTACAGCAACTAATGAAAAACTGTTTTTT.